This T cell receptor beta chain was captured by sequencing in a study of shared clonotypes between healthy human individuals. Study as a whole: CD4 naive and CD4 memory each took three plates per donor, while CD8 naive took two and CD8 memory one. Study-wide results and caveats: Tissue TCR repertoires likely differ from these blood-only repertoires. Among the subsets, naive ones generally showed larger estimated richness than memory ones.

The CDR3 extends over 15 amino acids. The junction had 12 bases not matched to a gene; V was cut back by 7 bases and J by 7 bases. Germline V lookup: CDR1 MNHEY, CDR2 SMNVEV (reference sequence). This clone came up a few times. No antigen is known for it. Using 200 ng DNA, tens of thousands of T cell genomes, the sorted-subset replicate PCRs were run. Profiling relied on immunoSEQ multiplex PCR, and the TCRdb table lists in-frame clones only, not all of them. The data hold roughly 1,800,000 clones, with around 96% observed a single time. Only CD45RO-negative cells positively selected for CCR7 counted as naive CD8 cells, so terminally differentiated effector memory CD45RA+ cells were excluded.

This receptor was obtained from a man between 18 and 29 years old in good health. The chain joins TRBV27 to TRBJ1-2; TRBD1 matches 10 bases. Sequenced sample: naive CD8+ T cells sorted from blood. The CDR3 here is CASTSTGTGDIGYTF. CDR3 DNA sequence: TGTGCCAGCACTTCAACCGGGACAGGGGATATTGGCTACACCTTC.